This entry is about one T cell receptor (beta chain). Its antigen remains unidentified. This specimen belongs to a study of cytomegalovirus exposure and HLA in healthy donors. Overall study results and limits: Overall, some 160 TCR beta chains were annotated as cytomegalovirus-associated. As was reported, the classifier diagnosed cytomegalovirus status with high specificity and sensitivity. Clusters of TCRs from the first cohort tended to co-occur in the 90 to 150 validation repertoires (as a later analysis found).

This CDR3 spans 12 amino acids. V lost 3 bases and J lost 12, with 12 bases in between. Germline lookup yields CDR1 MGHDK and CDR2 SYGVNS. Using immunoSEQ multiplex PCR, the repertoire was profiled, and TCRdb retains in-frame clones only, with some absent. The sample includes some 100,000 clones, 88% of them seen just once. Separate from the roughly 730-subject first cohort, the roughly 110-subject validation cohort was the one that the donors belonged to. The sample comprised PBMCs. J is TRBJ2-1 and V is TRBV25-1; no reliable D call. The source is a man between 18 and 35 years old in good health and CMV-seronegative. CDR3 sequence reads: CASSDLGALQFF. The CDR3 DNA reads as TGTGCCAGCAGTGATCTTGGTGCACTGCAGTTCTTC.